These T cell receptor beta chains were read from a single sample in a study of control samples from healthy donors and cancer patients. Clones were sequenced by immunoSEQ multiplex PCR, and TCRdb holds only the in-frame ones, with some missing. The data contain tens of thousands of clones, 95% to 96% of them singletons. Material for sequencing was blood. The receptors stem from a woman aged 25 to 39 in good health. The CDR3 runs from the conserved cysteine through the conserved F or W. The order of the fields is D gene, clone size, J gene, V gene, CDR3 DNA, CDR3 protein. D genes are given only for firm matches. Only some rows state a clone size, as once, few, many or a class for expanded clones.

>-|-|TRBJ1-4|TRBV19
TGTGCCAGTAGTAGGATCACAGGGTTTGATGAAAAACTGTTTTTT
CASSRITGFDEKLFF
>-|-|TRBJ1-6|TRBV5-5
TGTGCCAGCAGCTTGGGGGACTCACCCCTCCACTTT
CASSLGDSPLHF
>-|-|TRBJ2-1|TRBV30
TGTGCCTGGAACTTAGTGGGTTCCTACAATGAGCAGTTCTTC
CAWNLVGSYNEQFF
>-|-|TRBJ1-1|TRBV2
TGTGCCAGCAACTCGGACCTCGGGGGGTATGCTTTCTTT
CASNSDLGGYAFF
>TRBD1|-|TRBJ2-4|TRBV28
TGTGCCAGCGAAGAGGGGGCGGCCAAAAACATTCAGTACTTC
CASEEGAAKNIQYF
>TRBD2|-|TRBJ2-3|TRBV9
TGTGCCAGCAGCGTAGGGGATAGCGGGATCGTGACAGATACGCAGTATTTT
CASSVGDSGIVTDTQYF
>TRBD1|once|TRBJ2-4|TRBV28
TGTGCCAGCAGTTCAACACTAGGAGCCGGGACAGGGAAAATATTAGCCAAAAACATTCAGTACTTC
CASSSTLGAGTGKILAKNIQYF
>-|-|TRBJ2-7|TRBV10-1
TGCGCCAGCGCAACGTCCGGGAGAGGGTCCGAGCAGTACTTC
CASATSGRGSEQYF
>-|-|TRBJ1-1|TRBV28
TGTGCCAGCAGTTTGGCTTACACTGAAGCTTTCTTT
CASSLAYTEAFF
>-|once|TRBJ2-1|TRBV28
TGTGCCAGCAGTTTAGAGCAGCTCTACAATGAGCAGTTCTTC
CASSLEQLYNEQFF
>TRBD2|-|TRBJ2-5|TRBV5-1
TGCGCCAGCAGCCGGGAGGTGGGACTACAAGAGACCCAGTACTTC
CASSREVGLQETQYF
>-|-|TRBJ2-5|TRBV27
TGTGCCAGCAGTTCCCCGTCTCGGGACACAGGGCGGGAGACCCAGTACTTC
CASSSPSRDTGRETQYF
>-|-|TRBJ1-1|TRBV12-3/TRBV12-4
TGTGCCAGCACCGACAATACGGGGACTGAAGCTTTCTTT
CASTDNTGTEAFF
>-|-|TRBJ2-3|TRBV5-1
TGCGCCAGCAGCTGGGACAGCACAGATACGCAGTATTTT
CASSWDSTDTQYF
>TRBD2|-|TRBJ2-2|TRBV19
TGTGCCAGTAGTGGGGGCGGGCTAGCGGGAGTGAACACCGGGGAGCTGTTTTTT
CASSGGGLAGVNTGELFF
>-|-|TRBJ1-5|TRBV28
TGTGCCAGCAGTTTACCGGGGGGCGGGGGTCAGCCCCAGCATTTT
CASSLPGGGGQPQHF
>-|-|TRBJ2-3|TRBV29-1
TGCAGCGTTGTGGAGTCCACAGATACGCAGTATTTT
CSVVESTDTQYF
>-|-|TRBJ2-1|TRBV10-1
TGCGCCAGCAGTGAAAATAGGGACAATGAGCAGTTCTTC
CASSENRDNEQFF
>-|-|TRBJ2-5|TRBV2
TGTGCCAGCAGGGGACGATTGGGGAGTCAGACCCAGTACTTC
CASRGRLGSQTQYF
>TRBD1|-|TRBJ2-2|TRBV19
TGTGCCAGTACGGACAGGTACACCGGGGAGCTGTTTTTT
CASTDRYTGELFF
>-|-|TRBJ1-1|TRBV28
TGTGCCAGCGGGGAGGGCACTGAAGCTTTCTTT
CASGEGTEAFF
>-|-|TRBJ1-4|TRBV5-6
TGTGCCAGCAGCTCCAGTCCAGCGAATGAAAAACTGTTTTTT
CASSSSPANEKLFF
>-|-|TRBJ1-2|TRBV19
TGTGCCAGTACCTCAACTAACTATGGCTACACCTTC
CASTSTNYGYTF
>-|-|TRBJ2-1|TRBV29-1
TGCAGCGTTCCCGGGCAAGGGGAGCAGTTCTTC
CSVPGQGEQFF
>-|-|TRBJ2-1|TRBV5-8
TGTGCCAGCAGCCTTATGGGTCATAGTTCCTACAATGAGCAGTTCTTC
CASSLMGHSSYNEQFF
>-|-|TRBJ2-3|TRBV6-5
TGTGCCAGCAGTCCTGTTAGGGGGTCAGATACGCAGTATTTT
CASSPVRGSDTQYF
>-|-|TRBJ2-7|TRBV11-2
TGTGCCAGCAGCTTAGGGACCCTAGAGCAGTACTTC
CASSLGTLEQYF
>-|-|TRBJ1-1|TRBV6-1
TGTGCCAGCAGTGACGACAGTGGTGGCATGAACACTGAAGCTTTCTTT
CASSDDSGGMNTEAFF
>-|-|TRBJ1-3|TRBV30
TGTGCCTGGACGGTCCAGGGTGGAAACACCATATATTTT
CAWTVQGGNTIYF
>-|-|TRBJ1-3|TRBV14
TGTGCCAGCAGCCAAGCCTCTGGAAACACCATATATTTT
CASSQASGNTIYF
>TRBD2|-|TRBJ2-1|TRBV28
TGTGCCAGCAGTTTCGAAACTAGCGGGAGACGCCCTCCGGGCAATGAGCAGTTCTTC
CASSFETSGRRPPGNEQFF
>TRBD2|-|TRBJ2-1|TRBV28
TGTGCCAGCAGGGATAGCGGGAGGGTGGAGCAGTTCTTC
CASRDSGRVEQFF
>TRBD2|-|TRBJ2-1|TRBV3-1/TRBV3-2
TGTGCCAGCAGCCATCGGACTAGCGGGAGAAGGACCTACAATGAGCAGTTCTTC
CASSHRTSGRRTYNEQFF
>TRBD1|-|TRBJ2-1|TRBV25-1
TGTGCCAGCAGTGAATACGGACAGGGTGTCAATGAGCAGTTCTTC
CASSEYGQGVNEQFF
>-|-|TRBJ1-5|TRBV6-6
TGTGCCAGCAGTTACTCGCCGACCTTTGATCAGCCCCAGCATTTT
CASSYSPTFDQPQHF
>-|-|TRBJ1-4|TRBV7-8
TGTGCCAGCAGCTTAGACGGGACCGTTGTTGAAAAACTGTTTTTT
CASSLDGTVVEKLFF
>-|-|TRBJ2-5|TRBV6-5
TGTGCCAGCAGTTACTCGACAGAGCAAGAGACCCAGTACTTC
CASSYSTEQETQYF
>-|-|TRBJ2-3|TRBV28
TGTGCCAGCAGTTTCCGGGTCACAGATACGCAGTATTTT
CASSFRVTDTQYF
>TRBD1|-|TRBJ1-5|TRBV27
TGTGCCAGCAGTGTAGGGACAGGCAATCAGCCCCAGCATTTT
CASSVGTGNQPQHF
>-|-|TRBJ2-5|TRBV5-4
TGTGCCAGCAGCTTGGAGGGACGGGAGACCCAGTACTTC
CASSLEGRETQYF
>-|-|TRBJ1-2|TRBV7-3
TGTGCCAGCAGCACGGACGGAGGAGGCGGGGGCTACACCTTC
CASSTDGGGGGYTF
>TRBD2|-|TRBJ2-1|TRBV5-1
TGCGCCAGCACTCACCGGGAGGCCAACTACAATGAGCAGTTCTTC
CASTHREANYNEQFF
>TRBD1|-|TRBJ2-7|TRBV11-2
TGTGCCAGCAGCTTAGACCAGGGACAGGGCTCCTACGAGCAGTACTTC
CASSLDQGQGSYEQYF
>TRBD2|-|TRBJ2-3|TRBV7-3
TGTGCCAGCAGCCCCACTAGCGGCACAGATACGCAGTATTTT
CASSPTSGTDTQYF
>-|-|TRBJ2-1|TRBV28
TGTGCTAATGATGAGCAGTTCTTC
CANDEQFF